These T cell receptor beta chains were read from a single sample in a study of CD8 T cells in Susac syndrome. MiXCR, applied by TCRdb to the immunoSEQ multiplex PCR reads, yields one record per CDR3 protein. The sample includes 25,000 to 35,000 distinct CDR3 sequences, about 93% seen only once; the top ten take 0.27%. Specimen: CD8+ T cells from PBMCs. The receptor source for this set is a human donor in good health. Each CDR3 is given with its conserved first and last residue. Each record gives: D gene, clone size, J gene, V gene, CDR3 DNA, CDR3 protein. D genes are given only for firm matches. The size field is filled for only some rows; it gives once, few, many or a size class.

. . TRBJ1-1 TRBV19 TGTGCCAGTAGTATGTCAGCTGAAGCTTTCTTT CASSMSAEAFF
. . TRBJ1-1 TRBV27 TGTGCCAGCAGTTATACAGGGTGGACTGAAGCTTTCTTT CASSYTGWTEAFF
TRBD1 . TRBJ2-5 TRBV10-3 TGTGCCATCACCTCCTCCCACTCGGACAGGGATGAGACCCAGTACTTC CAITSSHSDRDETQYF
. . TRBJ1-2 TRBV7-9 TGTGCCAGCAGCTTAGGCACCAACACCGTCCCCTATGGCTACACCTTC CASSLGTNTVPYGYTF
. . TRBJ1-2 TRBV27 TGTGCCAGCAGTTTATCTTCAGGGGCTCGGGGCTACACCTTC CASSLSSGARGYTF
. . TRBJ2-7 TRBV6-5 TGTGCCAGCAGTTACGGCGAGTCTACCACCTACGAGCAGTACTTC CASSYGESTTYEQYF
. . TRBJ2-7 TRBV19 TGTGCCAGTAGTCCTCGGGGAGGCGGAGCCTACGAGCAGTACTTC CASSPRGGGAYEQYF
TRBD1 . TRBJ1-1 TRBV3-1 TGTGCCAGCAGCCTTGGACAGGCGTACACTGAAGCTTTCTTT CASSLGQAYTEAFF
. . TRBJ1-3 TRBV28 TGTGCCAGCAGATCTACTTTCACAGGGCCCTCTGGAAACACCATATATTTT CASRSTFTGPSGNTIYF
. . TRBJ2-7 TRBV2 TGTGCCAGCAGTGTGGGTGAGCAGTACTTC CASSVGEQYF
TRBD1 . TRBJ1-5 TRBV2 TGTGCCAGCAGTGACAGGGGGCAGAATAGCAATCAGCCCCAGCATTTT CASSDRGQNSNQPQHF
. . TRBJ2-1 TRBV14 TGTGCCAGCAGCCATCCCTTAATATGGGGAGTAGACAATGAGCAGTTCTTC CASSHPLIWGVDNEQFF
. . TRBJ2-7 TRBV6-2/TRBV6-3 TGTGCCAGCAGACCCGGGCCCGGGGCGGGGCAGTACTTC CASRPGPGAGQYF
. . TRBJ2-7 TRBV11-2 TGTGCCAGCAGCTGGACAGATTCCTACGAGCAGTACTTC CASSWTDSYEQYF
. . TRBJ1-6 TRBV5-1 TGCGCCAGCAGGGGTGAGATCTCCTATAATTCACCCCTCCACTTT CASRGEISYNSPLHF
. once TRBJ2-5 TRBV7-8 TGTGCCAGCAGCACCCGGAGTCGCCGAGGGGAGACCCAGTACTTC CASSTRSRRGETQYF
TRBD1 . TRBJ2-6 TRBV10-3 TGTGCCATCAGTGACAGGGACAGGGGGCGTGCTGGGGCCAACGTCCTGACTTTC CAISDRDRGRAGANVLTF
. . TRBJ2-1 TRBV6-1 TGTGCCAGCAGTCCACAGGGCAGCTCCTACAATGAGCAGTTCTTC CASSPQGSSYNEQFF
. . TRBJ1-1 TRBV9 TGTGCCAGCAGCGTAAGGAGCCTAGACACTGAAGCTTTCTTT CASSVRSLDTEAFF
. . TRBJ2-3 TRBV13 TGTGCCAGCAGCTCCTCGACAAGACGTAGGGGCACAGATACGCAGTATTTT CASSSSTRRRGTDTQYF
TRBD2 . TRBJ2-3 TRBV2 TGTGCCAGCACCATGCAGCGTAGCGGGGGGGCAGGAGGAGATACGCAGTATTTT CASTMQRSGGAGGDTQYF
TRBD2 . TRBJ2-3 TRBV12-3/TRBV12-4 TGTGCCAGCAGGAGCGGGGGGGAGACAGATACGCAGTATTTT CASRSGGETDTQYF
TRBD1 . TRBJ1-2 TRBV5-4 TGTGCCAGCAGTCTCGGGACAGATCCTTATGGCTACACCTTC CASSLGTDPYGYTF
. once TRBJ2-7 TRBV14 TGTGCCAGCAGCCAAGGGGCGGGAAGGGACGAGCAGTACTTC CASSQGAGRDEQYF
. . TRBJ2-2 TRBV4-1 TGCGCCAGCAGCCCCCTCGGACGGGTCTCGAACACCGGGGAGCTGTTTTTT CASSPLGRVSNTGELFF
TRBD1 . TRBJ2-7 TRBV4-3 TGCGCCAGCAGCCGGGAAAGGACAGGGGGCTACGAGCAGTACTTC CASSRERTGGYEQYF
TRBD1 . TRBJ1-5 TRBV27 TGTGCCAGCAGTTTACAGGGACAGTGGGGACAGCCCCAGCATTTT CASSLQGQWGQPQHF
. . TRBJ2-7 TRBV4-3 TGCGCCAGCAGCCAAAATACAGGGAGCTACGAGCAGTACTTC CASSQNTGSYEQYF
. . TRBJ2-1 TRBV18 TGTGCCAGCTCACTCGCGGGCCACCGGAATGAGCAGTTCTTC CASSLAGHRNEQFF
. once TRBJ2-3 TRBV6-5 TGTGCCAGCAGTTACGTGGAAGGGACCACAGATACGCAGTATTTT CASSYVEGTTDTQYF
TRBD1 . TRBJ2-1 TRBV6-5 TGTGCCAGCAGTTACTACCCAACAGGGGTGGATGAGCAGTTCTTC CASSYYPTGVDEQFF
. . TRBJ2-2 TRBV20-1 TGCAGTGCTAGAGAGCCGAACACCGGGGAGCTGTTTTTT CSAREPNTGELFF
. few TRBJ2-1 TRBV3-1 TGTGCCAGCAGCCAAGATATTCGGAAGCTTGAGCAGTTCTTC CASSQDIRKLEQFF
. . TRBJ2-7 TRBV7-9 TGTGCCAGCGAGAGAACAGTCGGCAGGTCCTACGAGCAGTACTTC CASERTVGRSYEQYF
TRBD1 few TRBJ2-5 TRBV7-8 TGTGCCAGCAGCTTGCGGTTCGGACAGGCGGAGACCCAGTACTTC CASSLRFGQAETQYF
. . TRBJ2-3 TRBV20-1 TGCAGTGCTCCGCCGGTGGGCACAGATACGCAGTATTTT CSAPPVGTDTQYF
TRBD2 . TRBJ2-7 TRBV25-1 TGTGCCAGCAAAGCGGGGGAAACCTACGAGCAGTACTTC CASKAGETYEQYF
TRBD1 . TRBJ2-1 TRBV2 TGTGCCAGTGGGGACAGGGGCTCCTACAATGAGCAGTTCTTC CASGDRGSYNEQFF
TRBD1 . TRBJ1-1 TRBV7-9 TGTGCCAGCAGCTCAGGGGACAGCGGGCACACTGAAGCTTTCTTT CASSSGDSGHTEAFF
. . TRBJ2-2 TRBV3-1 TGTGCCAGCAGCCAAGAGTTCGGGGGTCCAGGCACCGGGGAGCTGTTTTTT CASSQEFGGPGTGELFF
TRBD2 . TRBJ2-3 TRBV7-9 TGTGCCAGCAGCTCTCTGCGACTAGCGGAGCGCGGGGATACGCAGTATTTT CASSSLRLAERGDTQYF
TRBD1 . TRBJ1-2 TRBV12-3/TRBV12-4 TGTGCCAGCAGCTACCGGGACAGCCCCTTCCTTGCGGGCTACACCTTC CASSYRDSPFLAGYTF
TRBD1 . TRBJ2-2 TRBV6-2/TRBV6-3 TGTGCCAGCAGCCCCGGGACAGGGGCCGGGGAGCTGTTTTTT CASSPGTGAGELFF
. . TRBJ2-7 TRBV7-9 TGTGCCAGCAGCCCCCTGGACAGCTACGAGCAGTACTTC CASSPLDSYEQYF
. . TRBJ1-5 TRBV19 TGTGCCAGTAGTATGCAGGCCGGATCATTGCCCCAGCATTTT CASSMQAGSLPQHF
. once TRBJ2-2 TRBV7-7 TGTGCCAGCAGCTTAGGGTTGGCGGGAAAGAACACCGGGGAGCTGTTTTTT CASSLGLAGKNTGELFF
TRBD2 . TRBJ2-3 TRBV12-3/TRBV12-4 TGTGCCAGCAGAACTAGCGGGGGGGTCAAAAATACGCAGTATTTT CASRTSGGVKNTQYF
. . TRBJ1-2 TRBV20-1 TGCAGTGCTAGGGGGCCGACGTCGGGTTACTATGGCTACACCTTC CSARGPTSGYYGYTF
. . TRBJ1-2 TRBV10-3 TGTGCCATCAGGGACTCGTTAACAAAGGGCTACACCTTC CAIRDSLTKGYTF
. once TRBJ1-6 TRBV7-2 TGTGCCAGCAGCTTAATGCGGGGAGGTGATTCACCCCTCCACTTT CASSLMRGGDSPLHF
. . TRBJ2-7 TRBV7-2 TGTGCCAGCAGCTTAGGGCTCGAGCAGTACTTC CASSLGLEQYF
. . TRBJ2-7 TRBV29-1 TGCAGCGTTGTTAGTAACTCTCCGTGGCAGTACTTC CSVVSNSPWQYF
. . TRBJ1-5 TRBV7-2 TGTGCCAGCAGCCTAGGGGACTATAGCAATCAGCCCCAGCATTTT CASSLGDYSNQPQHF
. . TRBJ2-7 TRBV9 TGTGCCAGCAGTCCCGGAGAGGACGGAACCTACTACGAGCAGTACTTC CASSPGEDGTYYEQYF
. . TRBJ2-5 TRBV29-1 TGCAGCGTGTACCGGGCCTACCAAGAGACCCAGTACTTC CSVYRAYQETQYF
. . TRBJ2-7 TRBV5-6 TGTGCCAGCAGCTTGGGGCGGGTCACCTACGAGCAGTACTTC CASSLGRVTYEQYF
TRBD1 . TRBJ2-7 TRBV4-3 TGCGCCAGCAGCCATGGGACAGGGACCTACGAGCAGTACTTC CASSHGTGTYEQYF
. once TRBJ1-2 TRBV25-1 TGTGCCAGCAGTGAAATGGGGGTAGATGGCTACACCTTC CASSEMGVDGYTF
. . TRBJ2-2 TRBV27 TGTGCCAGCAGTTTATCGAGACGTGGACCCCTCTCCGCGAACACCGGGGAGCTGTTTTTT CASSLSRRGPLSANTGELFF